The 19 T cell receptor beta chains presented below share a single source sample, sequenced in a study of radiotherapy plus CTLA-4 blockade in lung cancer. The repertoire was sequenced with immunoSEQ multiplex PCR; TCRdb's copy has only in-frame clones and lacks some. Here the sample spans some 100,000 clones, over 75% being singletons. The specimen was peripheral blood, collected from a patient treated with radiotherapy plus ipilimumab. Source of these receptors: a human donor with non-small cell lung cancer that progressed on radiotherapy plus ipilimumab.

The V gene is TRBV4-2, the J gene TRBJ1-2; the D is unclear. Per the germline V gene, CDR1 is LGHNA and CDR2 is YNFKEQ. CDR3 length: 15 residues. V was shortened by 0 bases and J by 0 bases, with 8 bases between the two germline ends. The CDR3 spells CASSQDINSNYGYTF. The CDR3 nucleotides are TGTGCCAGCAGCCAAGATATCAACTCTAACTATGGCTACACCTTC.

In its sample, this clone was seen a few times. This chain uses TRBV18 with TRBJ2-7; D is possibly TRBD1 (6 bases). V shed 0 bases and J shed 6 bases, with 12 bases lying between them. Germline assignment: CDR1 KGHSH and CDR2 LQKENI. The CDR3 has 14 amino acids. The CDR3 loop is CASSPPGGWGEQYF. As DNA, the CDR3 is TGTGCCAGCTCACCACCAGGGGGATGGGGCGAGCAGTACTTC. Using reference TRBV18 and TRBJ2-7 for the parts outside the CDR3, the full variable domain is NAGVMQNPRHLVRRRGQEARLRCSPMKGHSHVYWYRQLPEEGLKFMVYLQKENIIDESGMPKERFSAEFPKEGPSILRIQQVVRGDSAAYFCASSPPGGWGEQYFGPGTRLTVT.

The J gene is TRBJ1-1, the V gene TRBV7-9, with no clear D. V was shortened by 5 bases and J by 2 bases, with 6 bases between the two germline ends. This CDR3 spans 12 amino acids. Germline V CDR1 and CDR2: SEHNR, FQNEAQ (reference sequence). Here the CDR3 DNA reads TGTGCCAGCAGCGTGAGTAACACTGAAGCTTTCTTT. Translating gives CASSVSNTEAFF. Supplemented by reference TRBV7-9 and TRBJ1-1, the full variable domain reads DTGVSQNPRHKITKRGQNVTFRCDPISEHNRLYWYRQTLGQGPEFLTYFQNEAQLEKSRLLSDRFSAERPKGSFSTLEIQRTEQGDSAMYLCASSVSNTEAFFGQGTRLTVV.

The V gene is TRBV6-5, the J gene TRBJ2-7; TRBD1 matches 10 bases. The CDR3 contains 15 residues. J gave up 2 bases and V 5 bases, and 6 bases lay outside the gene matches. CDR1 is MNHEY and CDR2 is SVGAGI in the germline V gene. The CDR3 loop is CASSKDRGPAYEQYF. DNA for the CDR3: TGTGCCAGCAGTAAAGACAGGGGGCCGGCCTACGAGCAGTACTTC.

The J gene is TRBJ2-1, the V gene TRBV2, with 7 bases lining up with TRBD1. The V and J ends lost 6 bases and 8 bases, in that order; junction bases with no gene match: 22. Germline-derived CDR1 and CDR2 are SNHLY and FYNNEI. The CDR3 has 18 residues. The CDR3 region is CASSYNRQGRDRLDEQFF. CDR3 sequence (DNA): TGTGCCAGCAGCTACAATCGACAGGGTCGGGACCGCTTGGATGAGCAGTTCTTC.

This clone showed up just once. This chain joins TRBV2 and TRBJ2-5; TRBD1 aligns across 7 bases. Looked up from germline, CDR1 is SNHLY and CDR2 is FYNNEI. Trimming removed 6 bases from V and 2 bases from J; junction bases left unmatched: 6. The CDR3 length is 14 residues. CDR3: CASRPRQGQETQYF. CDR3 DNA sequence: TGTGCCAGCAGACCTCGACAGGGACAAGAGACCCAGTACTTC.

This clone was seen a handful of times. The V call is TRBV28, the J call TRBJ2-7; unclear D gene. The germline CDR1 and CDR2 sequences are MDHEN and SYDVKM. Trimming stripped 6 bases from V and 4 bases from J, with 10 bases between. There are 12 residues in the CDR3. In nucleotides, the CDR3 is TGTGCCAGCAGGTTTAACTCTTACGAGCAGTACTTC. Translated: CASRFNSYEQYF.

V is TRBV20-1 and J is TRBJ1-1; no clear D. Germline-derived CDR1 and CDR2 are DFQATT and SNEGSKA (reference sequence). This CDR3 has 11 amino acids. Between the trimmed V and J ends, which lost 6 bases and 0 bases, there was a span of 5 bases. CDR3 region: CSAEMNTEAFF. CDR3 DNA: TGCAGTGCAGAAATGAACACTGAAGCTTTCTTT.

The genes are TRBV7-8 and TRBJ2-4; D is perhaps TRBD2 (6 bases). Germline V CDR1 and CDR2: SGHVS, FQNEAQ. V dropped 5 bases and J dropped 1 base, with 21 bases sitting between them. The CDR3 has 18 amino acids. The CDR3: CASSQTEGVDRAKNIQYF. The CDR3 bases are TGTGCCAGCAGCCAAACGGAGGGAGTCGACCGGGCCAAAAACATTCAGTACTTC.

This sequence joins TRBV7-2 and TRBJ2-2; D is possibly TRBD1 (6 bases). Per the germline V gene, CDR1 is SGHTA and CDR2 is FQGNSA. The CDR3 length is 15 residues. The ends were cut back, 0 bases at V and 7 bases at J, with 12 bases in the middle. The CDR3 bases are TGTGCCAGCAGCTTAGCAGCAGGGGCGGGCGGGGAGCTGTTTTTT. Encoded protein: CASSLAAGAGGELFF.

This clone was detected a few times. J is TRBJ2-3 and V is TRBV7-9; no clear D. Trimming cost V 5 bases and J 2 bases, with 11 bases left between them. The V gene's germline CDR1 is SEHNR and CDR2 FQNEAQ (reference sequence). The CDR3 has 14 residues. The CDR3 DNA reads as TGTGCCAGCAGCCCACGTCGGCACACAGATACGCAGTATTTT. As protein: CASSPRRHTDTQYF.

The rearrangement joins TRBV9 to TRBJ2-5; D remains ambiguous. CDR3 length: 14 amino acids. From germline, CDR1 is SGDLS and CDR2 YYNGEE. V gave up 3 bases and J gave up 1 base, with 10 bases separating them. Here the CDR3 reads CASSGGNPQETQYF. Written as DNA, the CDR3 is TGTGCCAGCAGCGGCGGAAACCCCCAAGAGACCCAGTACTTC.

V usage is TRBV2 and J usage is TRBJ2-3; tentatively, D is TRBD2 (5 bases). The ends were cut back, 0 bases at V and 1 base at J, with 14 bases in the middle. The germline V gene has CDR1 SNHLY and CDR2 FYNNEI. The CDR3 runs to 17 residues. The DNA of the CDR3 is TGTGCCAGCAGTGAAGCGTCGCGGGTAGGCGGCACAGATACGCAGTATTTT. It translates to CASSEASRVGGTDTQYF.

V usage is TRBV18 and J usage is TRBJ2-6; 7 nucleotides line up with TRBD2. V lost 0 bases to trimming and J lost 1 base; unmatched junction nucleotides: 9. Germline CDR1 reads KGHSH; CDR2 reads LQKENI. There are 19 residues in the CDR3. As DNA, the CDR3 is TGTGCCAGCTCACCACCCGGTGGGGGGGAGAAGTCTGGGGCCAACGTCCTGACTTTC. It is translated as CASSPPGGGEKSGANVLTF.

The rearrangement uses TRBV5-6 and TRBJ2-1, with 8 positions matching TRBD1. Looked up from germline, CDR1 is SGHDT and CDR2 is YYEEEE. The CDR3 has 15 residues. Losses at the gene ends were 2 bases for V and 6 bases for J; bases not matched to a gene: 7. The CDR3 DNA follows: TGTGCCAGCAGCTTCAGGGGGCATTCGGTCAATGAGCAGTTCTTC. The encoded protein is CASSFRGHSVNEQFF.

This chain joins TRBV5-1 and TRBJ2-1, with 10 bases matching TRBD1. This CDR3 contains 15 residues. The trim removed 0 bases at V and 6 bases at J, leaving 3 bases unmatched. From germline, CDR1 is SGHRS and CDR2 YFSETQ. The CDR3 DNA is TGCGCCAGCAGCTTGGGACAGGGGGCTATCAATGAGCAGTTCTTC. Protein product: CASSLGQGAINEQFF.

The J gene is TRBJ1-1, the V gene TRBV27, with D maybe TRBD1 (5 bases). The CDR3 length is 12 residues. The germline gives CDR1 MNHEY, CDR2 SMNVEV (reference sequence). Trimming took 5 bases from V and 4 from J, leaving 8 bases between them. CDR3 protein: CASSTTGTEAFF. In nucleotides, the CDR3 is TGTGCCAGCAGTACCACAGGCACTGAAGCTTTCTTT.

The rearrangement joins TRBV11-2 to TRBJ2-7; TRBD1 matches 9 bases. This CDR3 has 16 amino acids. Trimming at V came to 1 base and at J to 3 bases, leaving 7 bases not matched to a gene. CDR1 and CDR2 from the germline V gene are SGHAT and FQNNGV. This CDR3 reads CASSLVRQGQGYEQYF. In DNA, the CDR3 is TGTGCCAGCAGCTTAGTACGGCAGGGACAGGGCTACGAGCAGTACTTC. The full variable domain, completed using reference TRBV11-2 and TRBJ2-7, is EAGVAQSPRYKIIEKRQSVAFWCNPISGHATLYWYQQILGQGPKLLIQFQNNGVVDDSQLPKDRFSAERLKGVDSTLKIQPAKLEDSAVYLCASSLVRQGQGYEQYFGPGTRLTVT.

The chain uses TRBV28 and TRBJ1-2, with 10 bases fitting TRBD1. The CDR3 length is 15 residues. J was trimmed by 2 bases and V by 6 bases; bases with no gene match: 6. Germline CDR1 reads MDHEN; CDR2 reads SYDVKM. CDR3 coding DNA: TGTGCCAGCAGCTCGAGGGACAGGGGAAACTATGGCTACACCTTC. This gives the protein CASSSRDRGNYGYTF.